This entry features one TCR beta chain sequence. These data are taken from a study of blood T cell repertoires in COVID-19. At the level of the study: From the United States, Italy and Spain came samples of acute and convalescent COVID-19.

Repertoires were generated with immunoSEQ multiplex PCR, while TCRdb's copy carries only in-frame clones and drops some. In the table there are about 69,000 clones, 91% of which are singletons. The CDR3 covers 13 residues. CDR1 and CDR2 (germline): MDHEN, SYDVKM. J lost 3 bases, V lost 8 bases, and 6 bases had no gene match. Source material: peripheral blood. The clonotype comes from a woman aged 55-69 years with active COVID-19. This chain links TRBV28 with TRBJ1-1; 7 bases fit TRBD1. CDR3 amino acids: CASRDRVDTEAFF. The CDR3 nucleotides read TGTGCCAGCCGCGACAGGGTAGACACTGAAGCTTTCTTT.